This TCR beta chain was captured by sequencing in a study of identifying expanded T cells in peripheral blood. Sequencing used immunoSEQ multiplex PCR; TCRdb keeps in-frame clones, though not all of them. The sample lists about 78,000 clones; about four fifths were seen once. The CDR3 is 14 amino acids. From germline, CDR1 is LNHDA and CDR2 SQIVND (reference sequence). V shed 6 bases and J 3 bases; nucleotides not matched to a gene: 7. This receptor was identified in a person aged 18 to 70 in good health. The chain is built from TRBV19 and TRBJ2-7; 8 bases fit TRBD1. The source material was blood. The DNA for the CDR3 is TGTGCCAGTAGCTCGACAGGGGACGTCTACGAGCAGTACTTC. It encodes CASSSTGDVYEQYF.